The source of this TCR beta chain is a study of blood T cell repertoires in COVID-19. Looking at the study overall: Samples representing acute and convalescent COVID-19 were sourced from the United States, Italy and Spain.

Authors' analysis steps: The authors estimated nucleated cell counts from reference gene primer amplification. The method was immunoSEQ multiplex PCR; TCRdb's version includes in-frame clones alone and lacks a portion of them. V, J and clone size derive from that table, while D and trimming were established from the DNA sequence. The table records tens of thousands of clones, roughly 80% of them present only once. This clone turned up a few times. J was trimmed by 2 bases and V by 6 bases; bases with no gene match: 8. The CDR3 covers 15 residues. Germline lookup yields CDR1 MNHEY and CDR2 SVGAGI. The V call is TRBV6-5, the J call TRBJ2-7; 9 bases agree with TRBD1. The sample taken for sequencing was peripheral blood. This TCR came from a human donor in a cohort sampled during active COVID-19. CDR3 sequence reads: CASRKGTGRTYEQYF. In DNA, the CDR3 is TGTGCCAGCAGGAAGGGGACAGGGAGAACCTACGAGCAGTACTTC.